This T cell receptor (beta chain) was observed in a study of cytomegalovirus exposure and HLA in healthy donors. Study in general: Earlier results showed some 120 million unique TCR beta sequences derived from some 190 million T cells.

13 Jbeta primers and 60 Vbeta primers were used for the PCR. Assay: immunoSEQ multiplex PCR; the TCRdb copy retains only in-frame clones and omits some. The sample lists 100,000 to 150,000 clones, over 70% seen once, with about 1.5% in the top ten. With 7 bases clipped from V and 0 bases from J, the junction kept 2 bases outside the gene matches. Looked up from germline, CDR1 is SGHRS and CDR2 is YFSETQ. This CDR3 has 14 amino acids. Study results and caveats: Reports credit the classifier with highly specific, highly sensitive diagnosis of cytomegalovirus status. Despite most TCR sequences being rare, some public TCRs occurred in many donors.

As regards this clone: The antigen remains undetermined.

The J gene is TRBJ2-1, the V gene TRBV5-1; 9 nucleotides align to TRBD2. The TCR comes from a middle-aged woman in good health and CMV-seronegative. Sequencing was carried out using PBMCs. The CDR3 loop reads CASVAGDSYNEQFF. In nucleotides, the CDR3 is TGCGCCAGCGTAGCGGGGGACTCCTACAATGAGCAGTTCTTC.